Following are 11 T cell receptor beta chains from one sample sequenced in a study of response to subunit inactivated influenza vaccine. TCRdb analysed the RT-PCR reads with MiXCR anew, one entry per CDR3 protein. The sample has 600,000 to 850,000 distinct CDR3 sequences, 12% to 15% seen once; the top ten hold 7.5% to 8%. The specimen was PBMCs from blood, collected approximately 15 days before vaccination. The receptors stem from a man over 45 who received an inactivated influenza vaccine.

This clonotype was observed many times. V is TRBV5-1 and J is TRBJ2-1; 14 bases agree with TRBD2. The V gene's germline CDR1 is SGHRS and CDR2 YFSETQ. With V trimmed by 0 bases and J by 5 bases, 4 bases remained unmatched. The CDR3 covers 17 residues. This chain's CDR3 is CASSLVTSGRADNEQFF. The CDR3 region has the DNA TGCGCCAGCAGCTTGGTGACTAGCGGGAGGGCCGACAATGAGCAGTTCTTC.

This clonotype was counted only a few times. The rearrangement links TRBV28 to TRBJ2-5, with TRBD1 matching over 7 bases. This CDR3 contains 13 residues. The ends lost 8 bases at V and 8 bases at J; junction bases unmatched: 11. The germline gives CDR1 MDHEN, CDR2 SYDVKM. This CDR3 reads CASFRGTGETQYF. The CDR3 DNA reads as TGTGCCAGCTTCAGGGGGACCGGGGAAACCCAGTACTTC. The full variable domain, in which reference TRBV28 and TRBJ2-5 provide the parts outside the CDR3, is DVKVTQSSRYLVKRTGEKVFLECVQDMDHENMFWYRQDPGLGLRLIYFSYDVKMKEKGDIPEGYSVSREKKERFSLILESASTNQTSMYLCASFRGTGETQYFGPGTRLLVL.

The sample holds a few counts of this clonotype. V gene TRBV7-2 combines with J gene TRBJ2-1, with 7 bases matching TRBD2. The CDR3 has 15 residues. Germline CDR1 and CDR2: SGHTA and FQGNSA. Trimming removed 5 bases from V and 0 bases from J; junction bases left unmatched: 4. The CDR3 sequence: CASSPRDYSYNEQFF. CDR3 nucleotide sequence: TGTGCCAGCAGCCCACGGGACTACTCCTACAATGAGCAGTTCTTC.

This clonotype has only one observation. The CDR3 loop reads CASSFPRRGSSYEQYF. DNA for the CDR3: TGTGCCAGCAGCTTCCCCCGGCGCGGTAGCTCCTACGAGCAGTACTTC. The V call is TRBV7-8, the J call TRBJ2-7, with unresolved D. V lost 3 bases to trimming and J lost 0 bases, with 15 bases between them. The germline V gene has CDR1 SGHVS and CDR2 FQNEAQ. This CDR3 region has 16 residues.

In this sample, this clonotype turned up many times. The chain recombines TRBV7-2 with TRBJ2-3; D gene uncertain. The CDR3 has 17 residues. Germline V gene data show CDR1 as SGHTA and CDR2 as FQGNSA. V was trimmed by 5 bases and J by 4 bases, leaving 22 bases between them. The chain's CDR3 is CASSLRSPILWADTQYF. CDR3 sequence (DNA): TGTGCCAGCAGCCTCAGGTCCCCCATTTTGTGGGCAGATACGCAGTATTTT.

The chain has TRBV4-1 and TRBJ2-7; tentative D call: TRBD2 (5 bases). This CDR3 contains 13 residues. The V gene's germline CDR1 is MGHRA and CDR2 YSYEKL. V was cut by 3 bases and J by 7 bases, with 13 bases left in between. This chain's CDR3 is CASSQKHPGEQYF. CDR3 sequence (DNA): TGCGCCAGCAGCCAGAAACATCCGGGAGAGCAGTACTTC.

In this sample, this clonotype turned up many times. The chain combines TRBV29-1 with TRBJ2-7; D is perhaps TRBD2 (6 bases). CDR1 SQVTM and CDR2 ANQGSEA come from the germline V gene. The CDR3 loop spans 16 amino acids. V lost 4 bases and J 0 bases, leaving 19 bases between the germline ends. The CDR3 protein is CSVVGGIGGPSYEQYF. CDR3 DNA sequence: TGCAGCGTTGTGGGGGGAATCGGAGGGCCCTCCTACGAGCAGTACTTC.

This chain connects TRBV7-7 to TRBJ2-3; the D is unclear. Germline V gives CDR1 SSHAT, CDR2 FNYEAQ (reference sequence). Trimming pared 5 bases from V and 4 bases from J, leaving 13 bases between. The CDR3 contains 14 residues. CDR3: CASSPGVAADTQYF. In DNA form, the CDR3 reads TGTGCCAGCAGCCCCGGAGTTGCTGCAGATACGCAGTATTTT.

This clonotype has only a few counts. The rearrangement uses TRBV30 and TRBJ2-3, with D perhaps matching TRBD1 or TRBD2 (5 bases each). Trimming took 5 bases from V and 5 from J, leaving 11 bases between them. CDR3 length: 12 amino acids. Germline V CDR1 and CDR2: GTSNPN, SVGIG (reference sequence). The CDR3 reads CAWGRGEDTQYF. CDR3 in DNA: TGTGCCTGGGGCCGGGGCGAAGATACGCAGTATTTT.

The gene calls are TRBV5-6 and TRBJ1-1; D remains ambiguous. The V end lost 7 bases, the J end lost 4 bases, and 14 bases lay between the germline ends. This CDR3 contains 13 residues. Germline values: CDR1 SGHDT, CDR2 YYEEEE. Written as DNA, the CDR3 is TGTGCCAGCGTCAAAGAGAGCGGCACTGAAGCTTTCTTT. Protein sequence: CASVKESGTEAFF.

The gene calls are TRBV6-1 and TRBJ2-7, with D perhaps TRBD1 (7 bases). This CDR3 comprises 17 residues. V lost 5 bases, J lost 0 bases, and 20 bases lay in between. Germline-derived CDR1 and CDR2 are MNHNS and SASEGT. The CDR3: CASSRGTVDILSYEQYF. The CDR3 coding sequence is TGTGCCAGCAGTCGGGGGACAGTCGATATCCTCTCCTACGAGCAGTACTTC.